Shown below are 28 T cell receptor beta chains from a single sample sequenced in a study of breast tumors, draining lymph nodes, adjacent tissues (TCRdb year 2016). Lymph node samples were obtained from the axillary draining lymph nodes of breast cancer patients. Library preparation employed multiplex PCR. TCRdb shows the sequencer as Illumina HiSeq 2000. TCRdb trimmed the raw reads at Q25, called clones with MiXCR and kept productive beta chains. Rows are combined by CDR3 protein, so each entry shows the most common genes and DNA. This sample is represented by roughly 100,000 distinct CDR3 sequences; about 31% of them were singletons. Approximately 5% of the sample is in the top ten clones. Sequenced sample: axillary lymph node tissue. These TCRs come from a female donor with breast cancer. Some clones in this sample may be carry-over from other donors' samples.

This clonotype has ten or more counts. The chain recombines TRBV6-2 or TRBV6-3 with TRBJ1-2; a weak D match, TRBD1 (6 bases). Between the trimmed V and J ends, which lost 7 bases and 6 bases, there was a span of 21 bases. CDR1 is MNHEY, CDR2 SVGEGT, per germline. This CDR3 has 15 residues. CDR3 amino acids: CASTRSLLQGHGYTF. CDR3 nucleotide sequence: TGTGCCAGCACCAGATCCCTATTGCAGGGGCATGGCTACACCTTC.

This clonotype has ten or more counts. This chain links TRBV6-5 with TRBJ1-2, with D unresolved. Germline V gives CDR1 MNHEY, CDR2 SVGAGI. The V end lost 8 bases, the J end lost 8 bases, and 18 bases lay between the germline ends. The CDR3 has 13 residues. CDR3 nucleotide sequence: TGTGCCAGCGGCTCTTACGGGCGAGGAGGCTACACCTTC. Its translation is CASGSYGRGGYTF.

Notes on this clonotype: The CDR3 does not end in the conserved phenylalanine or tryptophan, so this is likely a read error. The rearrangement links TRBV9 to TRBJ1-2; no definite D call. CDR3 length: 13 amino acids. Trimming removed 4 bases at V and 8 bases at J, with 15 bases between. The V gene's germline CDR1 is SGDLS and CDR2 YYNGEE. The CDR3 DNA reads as TGTGCCAGCAGCAGGGAAACGGTCGGGGGCTACACCTGC. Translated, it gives CASSRETVGGYTC.

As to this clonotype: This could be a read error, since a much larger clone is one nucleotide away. The CDR3 coding sequence is TGTGCCAGCAGTTTGGGCAGGGGCTGGACTTCAGGAGCTTTCTTT. Encoded protein: CASSLGRGWTSGAFF. The rearrangement links TRBV12-3 or TRBV12-4 to TRBJ1-1; perhaps TRBD1 as D (6 bases). Trimming removed 3 bases from V and 10 bases from J, with 21 bases in between. This CDR3 has 15 residues.

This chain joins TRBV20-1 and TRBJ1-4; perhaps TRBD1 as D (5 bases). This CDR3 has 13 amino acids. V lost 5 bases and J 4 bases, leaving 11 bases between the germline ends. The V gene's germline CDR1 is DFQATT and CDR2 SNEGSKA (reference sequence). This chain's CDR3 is CSARGLHNEKLFF. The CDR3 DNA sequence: TGCAGTGCTCGGGGGTTACATAATGAAAAACTGTTTTTT.

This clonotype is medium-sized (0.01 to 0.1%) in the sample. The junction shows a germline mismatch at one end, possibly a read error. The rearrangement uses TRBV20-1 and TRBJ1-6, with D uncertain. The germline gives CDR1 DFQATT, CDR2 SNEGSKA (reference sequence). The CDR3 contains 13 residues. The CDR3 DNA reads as TGCAGTACTAGGATGGGTGGAAGTTCACCCCTCCACTTT. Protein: CSTRMGGSSPLHF.

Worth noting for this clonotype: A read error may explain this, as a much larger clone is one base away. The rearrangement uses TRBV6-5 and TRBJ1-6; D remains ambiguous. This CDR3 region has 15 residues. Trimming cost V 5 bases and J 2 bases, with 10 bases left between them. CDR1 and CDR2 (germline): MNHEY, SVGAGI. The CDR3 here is CASSHLQAYNSPLHF. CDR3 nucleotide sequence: TGTGCCAGCAGTCATTTGCAGGCCTATAATTCACCCCTCCACTTT.

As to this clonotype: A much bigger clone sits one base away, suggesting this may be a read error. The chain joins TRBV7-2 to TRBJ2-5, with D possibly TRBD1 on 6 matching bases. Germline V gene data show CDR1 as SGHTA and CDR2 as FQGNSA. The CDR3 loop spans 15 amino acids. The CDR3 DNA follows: TGTGCCAGCAGCTTAGCTGCAAACCTACCAGGGGCCCAGCACTTC. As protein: CASSLAANLPGAQHF.

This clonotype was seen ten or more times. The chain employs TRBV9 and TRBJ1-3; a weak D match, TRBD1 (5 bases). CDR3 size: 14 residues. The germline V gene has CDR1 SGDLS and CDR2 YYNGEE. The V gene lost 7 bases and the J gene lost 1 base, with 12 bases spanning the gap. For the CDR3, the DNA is TGTGCCAGCGGACCGGGGGTATCTGGAAACACCATATATTTT. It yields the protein CASGPGVSGNTIYF. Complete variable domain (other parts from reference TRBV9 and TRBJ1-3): DSGVTQTPKHLITATGQRVTLRCSPRSGDLSVYWYQQSLDQGLQFLIQYYNGEERAKGNILERFSAQQFPDLHSELNLSSLELGDSALYFCASGPGVSGNTIYFGEGSWLTVV.

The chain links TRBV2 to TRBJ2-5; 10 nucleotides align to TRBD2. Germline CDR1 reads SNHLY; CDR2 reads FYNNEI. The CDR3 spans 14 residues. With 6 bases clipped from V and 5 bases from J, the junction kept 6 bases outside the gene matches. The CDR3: CASSEGLALETQYF. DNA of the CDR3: TGTGCCAGCAGCGAGGGACTAGCGTTGGAGACCCAGTACTTC. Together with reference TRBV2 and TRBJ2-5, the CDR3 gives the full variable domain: EPEVTQTPSHQVTQMGQEVILRCVPISNHLYFYWYRQILGQKVEFLVSFYNNEISEKSEIFDDQFSVERPDGSNFTLKIRSTKLEDSAMYFCASSEGLALETQYFGPGTRLLVL.

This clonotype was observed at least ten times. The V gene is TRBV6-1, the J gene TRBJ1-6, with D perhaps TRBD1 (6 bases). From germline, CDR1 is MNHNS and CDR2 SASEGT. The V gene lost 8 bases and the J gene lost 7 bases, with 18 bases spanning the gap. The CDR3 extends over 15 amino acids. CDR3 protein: CASSIPARGNSPLHF. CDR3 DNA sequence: TGTGCCAGCTCCATCCCAGCGAGGGGGAATTCACCCCTCCACTTT.

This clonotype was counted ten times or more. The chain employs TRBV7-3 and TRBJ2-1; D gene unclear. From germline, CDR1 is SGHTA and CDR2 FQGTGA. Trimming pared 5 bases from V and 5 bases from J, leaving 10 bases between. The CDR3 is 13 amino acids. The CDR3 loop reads CASSQTSDNEQFF. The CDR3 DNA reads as TGTGCCAGCAGCCAAACGTCCGACAATGAGCAGTTCTTC.

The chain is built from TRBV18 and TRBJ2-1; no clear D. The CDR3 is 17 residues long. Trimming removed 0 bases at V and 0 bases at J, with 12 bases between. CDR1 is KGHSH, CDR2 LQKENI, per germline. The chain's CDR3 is CASSPPRGQSSYNEQFF. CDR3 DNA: TGTGCCAGCTCACCACCGCGCGGTCAGAGCTCCTACAATGAGCAGTTCTTC.

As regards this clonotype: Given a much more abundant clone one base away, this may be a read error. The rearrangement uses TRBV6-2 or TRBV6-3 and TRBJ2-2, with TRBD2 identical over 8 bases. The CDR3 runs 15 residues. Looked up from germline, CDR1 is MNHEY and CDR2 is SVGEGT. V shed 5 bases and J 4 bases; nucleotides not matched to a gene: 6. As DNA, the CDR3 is TGTGCCAGCAGTCGAGCGGGGGTTCGCACCGGGGAGCTGTTTTTT. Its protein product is CASSRAGVRTGELFF.

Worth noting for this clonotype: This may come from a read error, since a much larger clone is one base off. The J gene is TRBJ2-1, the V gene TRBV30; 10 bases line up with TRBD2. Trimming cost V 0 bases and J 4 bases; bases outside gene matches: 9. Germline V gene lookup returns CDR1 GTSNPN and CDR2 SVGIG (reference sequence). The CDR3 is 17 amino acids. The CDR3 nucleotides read TGTGCCTGGAGTGTACCCCTAGCGGGAGCAGAGTACAATGAGCAGTTCTTC. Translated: CAWSVPLAGAEYNEQFF.

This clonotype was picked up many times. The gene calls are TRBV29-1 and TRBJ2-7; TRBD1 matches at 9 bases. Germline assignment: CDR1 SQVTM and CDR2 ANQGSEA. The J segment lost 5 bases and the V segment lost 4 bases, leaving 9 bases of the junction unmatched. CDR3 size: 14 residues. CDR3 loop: CSVVGDREIHEQYF. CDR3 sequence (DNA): TGCAGCGTTGTGGGGGACAGGGAGATCCACGAGCAGTACTTC.

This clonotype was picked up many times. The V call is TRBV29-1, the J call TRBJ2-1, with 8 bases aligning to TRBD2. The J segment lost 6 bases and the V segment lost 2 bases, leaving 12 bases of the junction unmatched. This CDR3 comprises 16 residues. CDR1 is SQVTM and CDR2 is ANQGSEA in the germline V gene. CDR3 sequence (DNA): TGCAGCGTTGAAAATAATTCGGGGGGGCCCAGCAATGAGCAGTTCTTC. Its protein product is CSVENNSGGPSNEQFF.

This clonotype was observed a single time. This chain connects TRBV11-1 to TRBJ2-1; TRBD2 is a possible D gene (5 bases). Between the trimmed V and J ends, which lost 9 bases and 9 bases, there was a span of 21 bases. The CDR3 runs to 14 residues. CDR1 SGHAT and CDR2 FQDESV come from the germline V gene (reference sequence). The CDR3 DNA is TGTGCCAGTAGCCTAGGGTCTAGCTCAGGTGAGCAGTTCTTC. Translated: CASSLGSSSGEQFF.

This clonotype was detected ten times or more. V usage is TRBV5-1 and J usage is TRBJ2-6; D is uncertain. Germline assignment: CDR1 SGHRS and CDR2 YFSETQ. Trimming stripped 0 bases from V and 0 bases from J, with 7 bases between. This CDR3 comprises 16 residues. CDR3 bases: TGCGCCAGCAGCTTGGCCATCAGCTCTGGGGCCAACGTCCTGACTTTC. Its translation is CASSLAISSGANVLTF.

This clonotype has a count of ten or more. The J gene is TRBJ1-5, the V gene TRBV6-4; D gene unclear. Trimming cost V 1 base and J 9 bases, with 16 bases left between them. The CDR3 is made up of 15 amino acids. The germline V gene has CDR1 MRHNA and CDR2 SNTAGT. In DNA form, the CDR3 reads TGTGCCAGCAGTGACTGGTCCCGGAACCATCCGCCCCAGCATTTT. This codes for CASSDWSRNHPPQHF.

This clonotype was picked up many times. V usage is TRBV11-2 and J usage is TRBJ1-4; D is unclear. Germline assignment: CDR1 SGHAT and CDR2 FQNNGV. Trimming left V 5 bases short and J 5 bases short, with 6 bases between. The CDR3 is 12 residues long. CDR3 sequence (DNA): TGTGCCAGCAGCCCTACCAATGAAAAACTGTTTTTT. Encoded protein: CASSPTNEKLFF. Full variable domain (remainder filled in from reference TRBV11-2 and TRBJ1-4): EAGVAQSPRYKIIEKRQSVAFWCNPISGHATLYWYQQILGQGPKLLIQFQNNGVVDDSQLPKDRFSAERLKGVDSTLKIQPAKLEDSAVYLCASSPTNEKLFFGSGTQLSVL.

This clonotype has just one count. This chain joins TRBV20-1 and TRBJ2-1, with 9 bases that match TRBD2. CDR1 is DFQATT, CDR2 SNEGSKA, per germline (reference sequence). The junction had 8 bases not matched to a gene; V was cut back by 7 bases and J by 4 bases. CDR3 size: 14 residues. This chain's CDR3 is CSGRSSGAYNEQFF. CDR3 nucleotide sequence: TGCAGTGGTCGCTCTAGCGGGGCTTACAATGAGCAGTTCTTC.

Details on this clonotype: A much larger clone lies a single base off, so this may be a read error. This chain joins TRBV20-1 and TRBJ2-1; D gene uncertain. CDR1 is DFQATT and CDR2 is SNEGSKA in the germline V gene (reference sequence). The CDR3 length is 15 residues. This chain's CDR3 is CSARDFGSSSNEQFF. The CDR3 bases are TGCAGTGCTAGAGATTTCGGTAGCTCCTCCAATGAGCAGTTCTTC.

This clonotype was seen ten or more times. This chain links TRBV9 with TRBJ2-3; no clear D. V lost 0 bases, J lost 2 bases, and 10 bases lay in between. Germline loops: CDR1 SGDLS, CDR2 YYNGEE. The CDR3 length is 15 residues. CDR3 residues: CASSVGALNTDTQYF. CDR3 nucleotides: TGTGCCAGCAGCGTAGGGGCTCTCAACACAGATACGCAGTATTTT.

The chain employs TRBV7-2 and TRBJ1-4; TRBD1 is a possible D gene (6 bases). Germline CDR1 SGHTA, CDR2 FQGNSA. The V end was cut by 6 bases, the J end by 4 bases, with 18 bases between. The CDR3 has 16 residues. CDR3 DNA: TGTGCCAGCAGACCGACAGGAAACAGGGTTAATGAAAAACTGTTTTTT. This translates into CASRPTGNRVNEKLFF.

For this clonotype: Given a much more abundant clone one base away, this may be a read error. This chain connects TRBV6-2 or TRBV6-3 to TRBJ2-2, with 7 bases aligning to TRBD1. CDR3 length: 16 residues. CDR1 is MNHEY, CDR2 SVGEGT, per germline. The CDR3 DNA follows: TGTGCCAGCAGTAACCCCGGACAGGACGCGACCGGGGAGCCGTTTTTT. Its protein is CASSNPGQDATGEPFF.

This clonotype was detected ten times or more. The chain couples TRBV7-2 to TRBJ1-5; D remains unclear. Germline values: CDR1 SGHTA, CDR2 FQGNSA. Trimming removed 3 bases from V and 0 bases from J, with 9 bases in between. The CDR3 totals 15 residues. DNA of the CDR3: TGTGCCAGCAGCTTGGTTGGTTATAGCAATCAGCCCCAGCATTTT. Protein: CASSLVGYSNQPQHF. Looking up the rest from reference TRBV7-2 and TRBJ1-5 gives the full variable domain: GAGVSQSPSNKVTEKGKDVELRCDPISGHTALYWYRQSLGQGLEFLIYFQGNSAPDKSGLPSDRFSAERTGGSVSTLTIQRTQQEDSAVYLCASSLVGYSNQPQHFGDGTRLSIL.

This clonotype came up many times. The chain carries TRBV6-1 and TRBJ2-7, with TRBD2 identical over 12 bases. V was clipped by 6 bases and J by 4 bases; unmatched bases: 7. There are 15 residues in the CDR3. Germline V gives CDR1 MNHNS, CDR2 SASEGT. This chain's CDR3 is CASRGLAGPFYEQYF. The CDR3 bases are TGTGCCAGCAGAGGACTAGCGGGACCATTTTACGAGCAGTACTTC.